This T cell receptor beta chain appears in the sequencing data of a study of cytomegalovirus exposure and HLA in healthy donors. Study results and limitations: Analysis was carried out at a later point, and it linked a missense DCLRE1C variant to TCR beta V- and J-gene trimming.

Primers included in the PCR were 60 Vbeta and 13 Jbeta primers. Only in-frame clones appear in the TCRdb table, and some are missing; sequencing was by immunoSEQ multiplex PCR. The sample has some 190,000 clones, over 80% seen once. Losses at the gene ends were 3 bases for V and 6 bases for J; bases not matched to a gene: 15. CDR1 and CDR2 from the germline V gene are SGDLS and YYNGEE. The CDR3 consists of 17 residues. With regard to this clone: As yet, its antigen is unknown.

Sequenced: PBMCs. This TCR was sampled from a girl aged 10-17 years in good health and CMV-seropositive. The V call is TRBV9, the J call TRBJ2-4, with 7 bases lining up with TRBD2. CDR3 in amino acids: CASSAPLPGGRGNIQYF. CDR3 nucleotides: TGTGCCAGCAGCGCCCCACTCCCGGGGGGAAGAGGAAACATTCAGTACTTC.